The 9 T cell receptor beta chains given below trace back to one sample, sequenced in a study of blood T cell repertoires in COVID-19. The repertoire was sequenced with immunoSEQ multiplex PCR; TCRdb's copy has only in-frame clones and lacks some. Of some 320,000 clones listed, about 90% are singletons. The material sequenced was PBMCs or T cells enriched from blood (not recorded which). These receptors originate from a woman younger than 45 who had recovered from COVID-19.

As for this clone: Distinct nucleotide sequences in the sample also encode this CDR3. V is TRBV19 and J is TRBJ2-1, with 7 bases aligning to TRBD2. This CDR3 region has 13 residues. V dropped 5 bases and J dropped 3; count of bases not matched to a gene: 1. Germline CDR1 and CDR2: LNHDA and SQIVND (reference sequence). The CDR3 protein is CASSRGDYNEQFF. The CDR3, as DNA: TGTGCCAGTAGTCGGGGGGACTACAATGAGCAGTTCTTC. The entire variable domain, with the rest obtained from reference TRBV19 and TRBJ2-1, is as follows: DGGITQSPKYLFRKEGQNVTLSCEQNLNHDAMYWYRQDPGQGLRLIYYSQIVNDFQKGDIAEGYSVSREKKESFPLTVTSAQKNPTAFYLCASSRGDYNEQFFGPGTRLTVL.

V and J are TRBV25-1 and TRBJ1-1; 7 nucleotides line up with TRBD1. The length of the CDR3 is 13 residues. The V gene end was trimmed by 6 bases and the J gene end by 0 bases; junction bases not matched to a gene: 1. CDR1 is MGHDK and CDR2 is SYGVNS in the germline V gene. The CDR3 nucleotides read TGTGCCAGCAGCACAGGGGTGAACACTGAAGCTTTCTTT. This encodes CASSTGVNTEAFF.

The V gene is TRBV5-1, the J gene TRBJ1-2; possible D gene TRBD1, 5 bases. V was clipped by 4 bases and J by 1 base, with 14 bases between them. Germline V gene data show CDR1 as SGHRS and CDR2 as YFSETQ. The CDR3 has 15 residues. The DNA of the CDR3 is TGCGCCAGCAGCGAACCCGACAGAGTTAACTATGGCTACACCTTC. It yields the protein CASSEPDRVNYGYTF.

This chain connects TRBV27 to TRBJ2-1; 7 bases are a match to TRBD2. Germline trimming cut 0 bases from V and 8 bases from J; bases unmatched to any gene: 7. Germline CDR1 and CDR2: MNHEY and SMNVEV (reference sequence). The CDR3 has 15 amino acids. The CDR3 loop reads CASSLSRGDWDEQFF. The CDR3 DNA follows: TGTGCCAGCAGTTTATCTCGGGGGGATTGGGATGAGCAGTTCTTC.

The J gene is TRBJ1-1, the V gene TRBV18, with D hard to call. CDR1 and CDR2 (germline): KGHSH, LQKENI. Trimming cost V 6 bases and J 0 bases, with 26 bases left between them. The CDR3 consists of 19 residues. CDR3 in DNA: TGTGCCAGCTCTCCCTATCGCGGGGAGAGCATACGGATGAACACTGAAGCTTTCTTT. Residues: CASSPYRGESIRMNTEAFF.

V and J are TRBV14 and TRBJ1-6; D gene uncertain. Per the germline V gene, CDR1 is SGHDN and CDR2 is FVKESK. V was trimmed by 4 bases and J by 6 bases, leaving 4 bases between them. CDR3 size: 12 residues. The CDR3 DNA follows: TGTGCCAGCAGCCGCGGTAATTCACCCCTCCACTTT. Translation gives CASSRGNSPLHF. Full variable domain (outside the CDR3, taken from reference TRBV14 and TRBJ1-6): EAGVTQFPSHSVIEKGQTVTLRCDPISGHDNLYWYRRVMGKEIKFLLHFVKESKQDESGMPNNRFLAERTGGTYSTLKVQPAELEDSGVYFCASSRGNSPLHFGNGTRLTVT.

In this sample, this clone turned up once. The rearrangement joins TRBV6-2 or TRBV6-3 to TRBJ1-2, with TRBD1 identical over 8 bases. From germline, CDR1 is MNHEY and CDR2 SVGEGT. V trimming: 5 bases; J trimming: 4 bases; junction bases outside the gene matches: 6. This CDR3 comprises 14 residues. The CDR3 region is CASSETQGAYGYTF. In DNA form, the CDR3 reads TGTGCCAGCAGTGAGACTCAGGGGGCCTATGGCTACACCTTC.

There are a few counts of this clone. The rearrangement uses TRBV27 and TRBJ1-2; 8 bases line up with TRBD1. From germline, CDR1 is MNHEY and CDR2 SMNVEV (reference sequence). The CDR3 covers 16 residues. The junction had 12 bases not matched to a gene; V was cut back by 3 bases and J by 6 bases. In nucleotides, the CDR3 is TGTGCCAGCAGTTTTACTCCTCAGACAGGGGTGAATGGCTACACCTTC. It yields the protein CASSFTPQTGVNGYTF.

The chain links TRBV27 to TRBJ1-2, with 7 bases that match TRBD1. This CDR3 contains 15 residues. V trimming: 6 bases; J trimming: 0 bases; junction bases outside the gene matches: 7. CDR1 MNHEY and CDR2 SMNVEV come from the germline V gene (reference sequence). The CDR3 sequence is CASRPYGTANYGYTF. The CDR3 DNA follows: TGTGCCAGCAGACCATACGGGACAGCTAACTATGGCTACACCTTC.